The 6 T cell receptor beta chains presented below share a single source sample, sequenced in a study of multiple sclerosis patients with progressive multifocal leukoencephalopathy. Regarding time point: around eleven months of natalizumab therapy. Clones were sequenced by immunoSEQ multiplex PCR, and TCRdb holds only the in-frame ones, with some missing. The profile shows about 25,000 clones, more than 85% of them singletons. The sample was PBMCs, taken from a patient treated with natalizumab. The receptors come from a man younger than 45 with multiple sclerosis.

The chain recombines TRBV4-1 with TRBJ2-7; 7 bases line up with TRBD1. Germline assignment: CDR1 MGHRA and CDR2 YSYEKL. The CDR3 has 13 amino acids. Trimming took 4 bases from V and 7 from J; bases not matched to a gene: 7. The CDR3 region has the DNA TGCGCCAGCAGCCCAGGACAGGCTGGGGAGCAGTACGTC. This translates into CASSPGQAGEQYV.

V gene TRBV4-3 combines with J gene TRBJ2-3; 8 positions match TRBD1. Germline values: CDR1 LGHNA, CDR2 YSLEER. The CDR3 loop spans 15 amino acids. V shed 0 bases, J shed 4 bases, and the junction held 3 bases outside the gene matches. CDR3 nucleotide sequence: TGCGCCAGCAGCCAAGACCGGACAGGGCCAGATACGCAGTATTTT. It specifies CASSQDRTGPDTQYF.

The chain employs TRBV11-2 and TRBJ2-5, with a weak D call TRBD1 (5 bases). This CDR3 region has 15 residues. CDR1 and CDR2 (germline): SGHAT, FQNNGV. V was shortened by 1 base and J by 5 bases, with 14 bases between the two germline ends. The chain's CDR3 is CASSLGTSVVETQYF. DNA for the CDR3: TGTGCCAGCAGCTTAGGGACAAGCGTAGTCGAGACCCAGTACTTC. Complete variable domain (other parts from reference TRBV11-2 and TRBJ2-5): EAGVAQSPRYKIIEKRQSVAFWCNPISGHATLYWYQQILGQGPKLLIQFQNNGVVDDSQLPKDRFSAERLKGVDSTLKIQPAKLEDSAVYLCASSLGTSVVETQYFGPGTRLLVL.

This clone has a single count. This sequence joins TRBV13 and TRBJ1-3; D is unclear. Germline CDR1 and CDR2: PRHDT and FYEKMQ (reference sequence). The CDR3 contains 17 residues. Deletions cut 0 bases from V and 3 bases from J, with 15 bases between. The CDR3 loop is CASSLGVGLDFGNTIYF. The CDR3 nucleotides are TGTGCCAGCAGCTTAGGAGTTGGACTGGACTTTGGAAACACCATATATTTT. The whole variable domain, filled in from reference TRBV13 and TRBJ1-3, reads AAGVIQSPRHLIKEKRETATLKCYPIPRHDTVYWYQQGPGQDPQFLISFYEKMQSDKGSIPDRFSAQQFSDYHSELNMSSLELGDSALYFCASSLGVGLDFGNTIYFGEGSWLTVV.

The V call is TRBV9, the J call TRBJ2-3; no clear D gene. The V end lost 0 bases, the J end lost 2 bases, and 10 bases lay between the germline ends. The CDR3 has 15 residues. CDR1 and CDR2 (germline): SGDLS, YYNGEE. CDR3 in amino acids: CASSVVPQNTDTQYF. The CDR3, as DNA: TGTGCCAGCAGCGTAGTTCCTCAAAACACAGATACGCAGTATTTT.

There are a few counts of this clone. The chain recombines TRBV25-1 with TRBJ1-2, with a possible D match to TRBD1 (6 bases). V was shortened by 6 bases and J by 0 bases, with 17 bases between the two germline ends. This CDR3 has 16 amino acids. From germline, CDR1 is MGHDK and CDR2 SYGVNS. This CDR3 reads CASSKQGTETNYGYTF. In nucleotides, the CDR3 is TGTGCCAGCAGCAAACAGGGTACCGAGACTAACTATGGCTACACCTTC.